This T cell receptor beta chain was sequenced for a study of blood T cells in healthy people across ages. The second PCR ran roughly 7 to 12 cycles with a sample-barcoded 5' primer and J-beta primers. One entry per CDR3 protein, called by TCRdb with MiXCR from the 5' RACE reads. The repertoire includes 700,000 to 1,000,000 distinct CDR3 sequences, 40% to 50% of them detected once, and roughly 18% sits in the top ten. The V gene end was trimmed by 5 bases and the J gene end by 3 bases; junction bases not matched to a gene: 7. This CDR3 has 15 residues. Germline values: CDR1 MNHNS, CDR2 SASEGT. The sample comprised blood. The chain links TRBV6-1 to TRBJ1-5; 7 nucleotides agree with TRBD1. The receptor was derived from a man aged 55 to 70 in good health. DNA for the CDR3: TGTGCCAGCAGTCAAACAGGGGCCAACAATCAGCCCCAGCATTTT. It specifies CASSQTGANNQPQHF.